Each of the 25 T cell receptor beta chains below was sequenced from the same sample in a study of regulatory T cells in long-lasting Graves disease. Researchers made TCR beta libraries by using iRepertoire HTBI primers and running Arm-PCR on CDR3 regions. In TCRdb, the multiplex PCR reads were re-called with MiXCR into one record per CDR3 protein. This table has roughly 500,000 distinct CDR3 sequences, approximately 12% appearing once. Regarding time point: newly diagnosed GD, antithyroid drugs for less than 3 months. Construction of the TCR library relied on RNA isolated from PBMCs. These data also featured in a second study, about T cells in Graves' hyperthyroidism and ophthalmopathy.

Source: peripheral blood mononuclear cells (PBMCs), taken at new diagnosis, from a patient treated with antithyroid drugs. These receptors came from a man aged 30-40 years with Graves disease.

This sequence joins TRBV18 and TRBJ1-1; D remains unclear. Germline assignment: CDR1 KGHSH and CDR2 LQKENI. The CDR3 is 15 residues long. With 5 bases removed from V and 4 bases from J, the gap between germline ends came to 17 bases. Written as DNA, the CDR3 is TGTGCCAGCTCAGAACAGAGTGGACGGACCACTGAAGCTTTCTTT. It yields the protein CASSEQSGRTTEAFF.

The chain recombines TRBV2 with TRBJ1-5; D uncertain. The CDR3 totals 13 residues. The V gene's germline CDR1 is SNHLY and CDR2 FYNNEI. Trimming shortened V by 6 bases and J by 7 bases, and 13 bases separated the two germline ends. CDR3 region: CASSQQTRQPQHF. CDR3 DNA: TGTGCCAGCAGCCAACAGACGAGACAGCCCCAGCATTTT.

The sample holds a few counts of this clonotype. This chain connects TRBV27 to TRBJ2-2, with TRBD2 matching over 10 bases. Looked up from germline, CDR1 is MNHEY and CDR2 is SMNVEV (reference sequence). The CDR3 totals 16 residues. The ends lost 4 bases at V and 4 bases at J; junction bases unmatched: 6. The CDR3 region has the DNA TGTGCCAGCAGTTCTCTAGCGGGAGTAGGCACCGGGGAGCTGTTTTTT. Translating it yields CASSSLAGVGTGELFF.

The sample holds many counts of this clonotype. The CDR3 loop is CASSFVGGGGDIQYF. CDR3 in DNA: TGTGCCAGCAGCTTTGTGGGTGGGGGAGGGGACATTCAGTACTTC. This sequence joins TRBV7-2 and TRBJ2-4; 7 positions match TRBD2. CDR1 is SGHTA, CDR2 FQGNSA, per germline. This CDR3 has 15 amino acids. With 3 bases clipped from V and 8 bases from J, the junction kept 10 bases outside the gene matches.

In its sample, this clonotype was seen many times. The rearrangement links TRBV12-3 or TRBV12-4 to TRBJ1-1; TRBD1 agrees at 8 bases. CDR3 length equals 14 residues. J was trimmed by 3 bases and V by 6 bases; bases with no gene match: 6. The CDR3 DNA reads as TGTGCCAGCAGACCAGGGGGCGAAGACACTGAAGCTTTCTTT. Translated: CASRPGGEDTEAFF.

This clonotype was seen a handful of times. The J gene is TRBJ1-1, the V gene TRBV25-1; D ambiguous. Per the germline V gene, CDR1 is MGHDK and CDR2 is SYGVNS. The CDR3 has 12 amino acids. Trimming stripped 7 bases from V and 6 bases from J, with 12 bases between. The CDR3, as DNA: TGTGCCAGCACCGCCGGGTTCTCTGAAGCTTTCTTT. Translation gives CASTAGFSEAFF.

The genes are TRBV4-2 and TRBJ2-1; 7 bases are shared with TRBD1. The J segment lost 1 base and the V segment lost 3 bases, leaving 9 bases of the junction unmatched. The germline V gene has CDR1 LGHNA and CDR2 YNFKEQ. The CDR3 extends over 17 amino acids. CDR3 loop: CASSHFGQAISYNEQFF. CDR3 nucleotide sequence: TGTGCCAGCAGCCACTTCGGACAGGCAATTTCCTACAATGAGCAGTTCTTC.

The chain employs TRBV19 and TRBJ2-7; the D gene could be TRBD1 or TRBD2 (5 bases each). Trimming cost V 5 bases and J 6 bases, with 20 bases left between them. Germline values: CDR1 LNHDA, CDR2 SQIVND (reference sequence). The CDR3 contains 15 residues. The CDR3 protein is CASSSMGPMRGEQYF. In DNA form, the CDR3 reads TGTGCCAGTAGTTCAATGGGACCGATGCGTGGCGAGCAGTACTTC. Drawing the rest from reference TRBV19 and TRBJ2-7, the complete variable domain is DGGITQSPKYLFRKEGQNVTLSCEQNLNHDAMYWYRQDPGQGLRLIYYSQIVNDFQKGDIAEGYSVSREKKESFPLTVTSAQKNPTAFYLCASSSMGPMRGEQYFGPGTRLTVT.

At least ten counts were recorded for this clonotype. The genes are TRBV12-3 or TRBV12-4 and TRBJ2-3; TRBD2 aligns across 8 bases. V was clipped by 3 bases and J by 4 bases; unmatched bases: 6. The CDR3 covers 15 residues. The CDR3 region is CASSLAGGGADTQYF. In DNA form, the CDR3 reads TGTGCCAGCAGTTTGGCGGGAGGAGGCGCAGATACGCAGTATTTT.

The sample holds many counts of this clonotype. J is TRBJ1-5 and V is TRBV6-1, with D tentatively TRBD1 (6 bases). Germline lookup yields CDR1 MNHNS and CDR2 SASEGT. This CDR3 is 14 amino acids long. Trimming pared 7 bases from V and 6 bases from J, leaving 16 bases between. The CDR3 sequence: CASKFWGLGQPQHF. The CDR3 DNA follows: TGTGCCAGCAAATTCTGGGGGCTTGGTCAGCCCCAGCATTTT.

A note on this clonotype: A much larger clone differs by one base, so this may be a read error. This chain joins TRBV3-1 and TRBJ2-2, with D possibly being TRBD2 (6 bases). Germline CDR1 is LGHDT and CDR2 is YNNKEL (reference sequence). CDR3 size: 15 residues. The CDR3 is CASSGIGSNTGGLFF. CDR3 sequence (DNA): TGTGCCAGCAGCGGCATCGGGAGTAACACCGGGGGGCTGTTTTTT.

The sample holds many counts of this clonotype. The chain recombines TRBV18 with TRBJ2-7; D might be TRBD2 (5 bases). The CDR3 runs to 13 residues. Per the germline V gene, CDR1 is KGHSH and CDR2 is LQKENI. V dropped 3 bases and J dropped 5 bases, with 11 bases sitting between them. CDR3 bases: TGTGCCAGCTCACCTAGGCTACTAGACGAGCAGTACTTC. Translated: CASSPRLLDEQYF.

As to this clonotype: A read error may be the cause here, since a much bigger clone is one base away. J is TRBJ2-3 and V is TRBV11-2; D is unclear. The CDR3 loop spans 11 amino acids. The germline CDR1 and CDR2 sequences are SGHAT and FQNNGV. The CDR3 nucleotides are TGTGCCAGCAGCCAGTCGGGTCCGCAGTGTTTT. Residues: CASSQSGPQCF.

This clonotype was counted only a few times. The rearrangement links TRBV30 to TRBJ2-7; possible D gene TRBD2, 5 bases. V lost 1 base and J lost 2, with 15 bases in between. This CDR3 region has 15 residues. In germline, CDR1 is GTSNPN, CDR2 SVGIG (reference sequence). The CDR3 spells CAWSALERVPYEQYF. CDR3 in DNA: TGTGCCTGGAGTGCCTTGGAGAGGGTACCCTACGAGCAGTACTTC. Together with reference TRBV30 and TRBJ2-7, the CDR3 gives the full variable domain: SQTIHQWPATLVQPVGSPLSLECTVEGTSNPNLYWYRQAAGRGLQLLFYSVGIGQISSEVPQNLSASRPQDRQFILSSKKLLLSDSGFYLCAWSALERVPYEQYFGPGTRLTVT.

This clonotype has a count of ten or more. The gene calls are TRBV11-3 and TRBJ2-2; no definite D call. Germline assignment: CDR1 SGHNT and CDR2 YENEEA. CDR3 length equals 13 residues. Between the trimmed V and J ends, which lost 0 bases and 10 bases, there was a span of 9 bases. The CDR3 here is CASSLDLTSELFF. CDR3 DNA: TGTGCCAGCAGCTTAGATCTAACGTCGGAGCTGTTTTTT. The full variable domain, its missing parts supplied by reference TRBV11-3 and TRBJ2-2, is EAGVVQSPRYKIIEKKQPVAFWCNPISGHNTLYWYLQNLGQGPELLIRYENEEAVDDSQLPKDRFSAERLKGVDSTLKIQPAELGDSAVYLCASSLDLTSELFFGEGSRLTVL.

This clonotype was detected only a few times. The chain links TRBV29-1 to TRBJ1-4; weak D call: TRBD1 (5 bases). CDR3 length: 14 residues. Between the trimmed V and J ends, which lost 4 bases and 5 bases, there was a span of 14 bases. From germline, CDR1 is SQVTM and CDR2 ANQGSEA. The CDR3 nucleotides read TGCAGCGTTGGGCCCCGGGGGGGGAATGAAAAACTGTTTTTT. Protein product: CSVGPRGGNEKLFF.

This clonotype showed up many times. The V call is TRBV27, the J call TRBJ2-1; D is possibly TRBD1 (5 bases). The CDR3 sequence is 16 residues long. Germline V gives CDR1 MNHEY, CDR2 SMNVEV (reference sequence). The V and J ends lost 5 bases and 7 bases respectively, with 21 bases between them. As DNA, the CDR3 is TGTGCCAGCAGTACCTCGTTGGACACTATCAGGAATGAGCAGTTCTTC. Translation gives CASSTSLDTIRNEQFF.

This clonotype was observed at least ten times. This CDR3 reads CAWSRDTQGGNQPQHF. In DNA, the CDR3 is TGTGCCTGGAGTCGGGACACCCAGGGGGGCAATCAGCCCCAGCATTTT. The chain carries TRBV30 and TRBJ1-5; 7 bases match TRBD1. CDR1 and CDR2 (germline): GTSNPN, SVGIG (reference sequence). There are 16 residues in the CDR3. V lost 2 bases, J lost 2 bases, and 9 bases stayed unmatched.

This clonotype has a handful of counts. The junction and the germline gene differ at one end; a read error may be behind it. This chain links TRBV7-3 with TRBJ2-1, with 7 bases fitting TRBD1. The CDR3 runs 15 residues. Per the germline V gene, CDR1 is SGHTA and CDR2 is FQGTGA. DNA of the CDR3: TGTGCCAGCAGCCCACACAGGGGCTCCTACGATGAGCAGTTCTTC. Translating gives CASSPHRGSYDEQFF. Together with reference TRBV7-3 and TRBJ2-1, the CDR3 gives the full variable domain: GAGVSQTPSNKVTEKGKYVELRCDPISGHTALYWYRQSLGQGPEFLIYFQGTGAADDSGLPNDRFFAVRPEGSVSTLKIQRTERGDSAVYLCASSPHRGSYDEQFFGPGTRLTVL.

This clonotype was recorded many times. The chain employs TRBV5-1 and TRBJ1-1; D is uncertain. V lost 4 bases to trimming and J lost 1 base, with 8 bases between them. Germline V gene sequence: CDR1 SGHRS, CDR2 YFSETQ. This CDR3 spans 13 amino acids. For the CDR3, the DNA is TGCGCCAGCAGCGCAGATCCGAACACTGAAGCTTTCTTT. This sequence encodes CASSADPNTEAFF.

This chain connects TRBV6-1 to TRBJ2-3, with 7 nucleotides matching TRBD2. Germline CDR1 MNHNS, CDR2 SASEGT. This CDR3 comprises 14 residues. Losses at the gene ends were 8 bases for V and 0 bases for J; bases not matched to a gene: 5. The CDR3 DNA reads as TGTGCCAGCCTACCGGGACTAAGCACAGATACGCAGTATTTT. Translation gives CASLPGLSTDTQYF.

This clonotype was counted ten times or more. Germline and junction disagree at one end, which may indicate a read error. The genes are TRBV12-3 or TRBV12-4 and TRBJ2-1; maybe TRBD1 (6 bases). This CDR3 has 12 amino acids. The CDR3 here is CASKQGHNEQLF. The CDR3 nucleotides read TGTGCCAGCAAACAGGGCCACAATGAGCAGCTCTTC.

V and J are TRBV2 and TRBJ2-1; possible D gene TRBD2, 6 bases. The J call is in doubt because the DNA end fits TRBJ2-3 better. The CDR3 extends over 18 amino acids. Germline V gene data show CDR1 as SNHLY and CDR2 as FYNNEI. The DNA for the CDR3 is TGTGCCAGCTCACCACCGGGGGTTGGCGGAGTGGTAACAGATACGCAGTATTTT. Translation gives CASSPPGVGGVVTDTQYF.

Comment on this clonotype: Since a much larger clone is just one base distant, this may be a read error. The chain recombines TRBV11-2 with TRBJ1-4, with D unclear. V shed 8 bases and J shed 0 bases, with 13 bases lying between them. The CDR3 consists of 15 residues. Germline loops: CDR1 SGHAT, CDR2 FQNNGV. In nucleotides, the CDR3 is TGTGCCAGCGGCCGTAACACTGCAACTAATGAAAAACTGTTTTTT. The encoded protein is CASGRNTATNEKLFF.

This clonotype qualifies as medium-sized (0.01 to 0.1%). This chain joins TRBV28 and TRBJ1-1, with D unresolved. CDR1 and CDR2 from the germline V gene are MDHEN and SYDVKM. This CDR3 spans 13 amino acids. V was clipped by 7 bases and J by 0 bases, with 9 bases between them. In DNA form, the CDR3 reads TGTGCCAGCAAAACTCAGATGAACACTGAAGCTTTCTTT. Amino acids: CASKTQMNTEAFF.